The T cell receptor beta chain under discussion was sequenced for a study of read filtering for tumor transcriptome and immune sequencing. The CDR3 loop spans 13 amino acids. Germline values: CDR1 SQVTM, CDR2 ANQGSEA. Trimming removed 3 bases from V and 1 base from J, with 8 bases in between. Sampling of bone marrow took place during active disease in every patient. The library was built from about 400 ng RNA with molecular barcoded adaptors for alpha/delta and beta/gamma chains. MiXCR was run by TCRdb on the reads, yielding one entry per CDR3 protein. The table includes about 47,000 distinct CDR3 sequences, more than 10% detected once. This clonotype was counted many times.

Sequencing was carried out using a population of CD138-negative cells sorted from bone marrow. This TCR was recovered from a donor aged 40 or older with multiple myeloma. V and J are TRBV29-1 and TRBJ2-3; D call uncertain. The DNA for the CDR3 is TGCAGCGTTGATAGTGGGGGCACAGATACGCAGTATTTT. Translation gives CSVDSGGTDTQYF.